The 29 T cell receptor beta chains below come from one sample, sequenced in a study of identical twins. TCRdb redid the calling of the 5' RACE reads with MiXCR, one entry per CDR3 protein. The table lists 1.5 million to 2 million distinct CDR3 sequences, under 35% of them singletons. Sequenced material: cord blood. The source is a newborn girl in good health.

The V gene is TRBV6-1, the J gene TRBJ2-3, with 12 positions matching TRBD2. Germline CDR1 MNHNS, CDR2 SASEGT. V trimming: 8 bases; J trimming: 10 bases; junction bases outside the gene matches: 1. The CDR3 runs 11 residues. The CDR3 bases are TGTGCCAGCGCTAGCGGGAGGGCGCAGTATTTT. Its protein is CASASGRAQYF.

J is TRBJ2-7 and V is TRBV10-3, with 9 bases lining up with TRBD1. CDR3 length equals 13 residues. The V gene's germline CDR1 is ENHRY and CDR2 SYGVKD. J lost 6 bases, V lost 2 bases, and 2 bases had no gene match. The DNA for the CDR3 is TGTGCCATCAGTGAGGTGACAGGGGGCGAGCAGTACTTC. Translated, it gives CAISEVTGGEQYF.

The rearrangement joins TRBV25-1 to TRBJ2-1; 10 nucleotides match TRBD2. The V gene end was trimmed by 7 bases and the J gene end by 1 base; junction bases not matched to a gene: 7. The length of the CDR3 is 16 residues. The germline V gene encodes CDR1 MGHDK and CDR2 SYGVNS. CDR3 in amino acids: CASTGLADDSYNEQFF. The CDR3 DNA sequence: TGTGCCAGCACTGGACTAGCGGACGATTCCTACAATGAGCAGTTCTTC.

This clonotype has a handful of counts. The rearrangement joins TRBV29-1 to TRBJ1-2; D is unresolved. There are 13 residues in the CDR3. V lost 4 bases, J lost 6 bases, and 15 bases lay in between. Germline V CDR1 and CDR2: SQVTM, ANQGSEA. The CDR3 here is CSVGKLLVHGYTF. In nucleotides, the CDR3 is TGCAGCGTTGGAAAATTACTCGTGCATGGCTACACCTTC. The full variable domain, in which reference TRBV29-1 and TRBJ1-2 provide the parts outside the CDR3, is SAVISQKPSRDICQRGTSLTIQCQVDSQVTMMFWYRQQPGQSLTLIATANQGSEATYESGFVIDKFPISRPNLTFSTLTVSNMSPEDSSIYLCSVGKLLVHGYTFGSGTRLTVV.

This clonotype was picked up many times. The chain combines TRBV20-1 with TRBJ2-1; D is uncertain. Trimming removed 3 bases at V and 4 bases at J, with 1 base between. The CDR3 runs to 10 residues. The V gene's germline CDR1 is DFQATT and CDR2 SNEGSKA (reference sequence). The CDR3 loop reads CSARYNEQFF. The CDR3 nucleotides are TGCAGTGCTAGGTACAATGAGCAGTTCTTC.

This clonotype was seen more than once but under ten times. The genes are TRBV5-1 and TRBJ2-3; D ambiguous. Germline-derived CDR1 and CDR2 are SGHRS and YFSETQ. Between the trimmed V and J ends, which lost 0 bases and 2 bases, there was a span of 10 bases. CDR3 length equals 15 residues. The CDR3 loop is CASSLELRATDTQYF. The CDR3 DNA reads TGCGCCAGCAGCTTGGAACTCCGGGCCACAGATACGCAGTATTTT.

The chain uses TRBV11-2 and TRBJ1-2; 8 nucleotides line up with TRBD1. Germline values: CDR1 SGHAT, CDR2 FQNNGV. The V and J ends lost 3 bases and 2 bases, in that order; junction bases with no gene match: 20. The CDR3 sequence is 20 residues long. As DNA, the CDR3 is TGTGCCAGCAGCTTCTCCCCCGTACCTCACCGGGACAGGCTAAACTATGGCTACACCTTC. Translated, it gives CASSFSPVPHRDRLNYGYTF.

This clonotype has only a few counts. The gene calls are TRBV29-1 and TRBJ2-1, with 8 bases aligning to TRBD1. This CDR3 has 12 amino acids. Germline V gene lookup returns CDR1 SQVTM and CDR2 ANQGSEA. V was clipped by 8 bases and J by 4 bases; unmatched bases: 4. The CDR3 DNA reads TGCAGCTCACGACAGGGGTACAATGAGCAGTTCTTC. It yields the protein CSSRQGYNEQFF.

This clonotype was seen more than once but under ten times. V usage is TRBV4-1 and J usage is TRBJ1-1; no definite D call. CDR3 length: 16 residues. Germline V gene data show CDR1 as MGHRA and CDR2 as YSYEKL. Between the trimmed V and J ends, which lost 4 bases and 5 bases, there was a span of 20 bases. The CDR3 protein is CASSPLGLSIGTEAFF. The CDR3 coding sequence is TGCGCCAGCAGCCCGTTAGGACTCTCGATCGGGACTGAAGCTTTCTTT.

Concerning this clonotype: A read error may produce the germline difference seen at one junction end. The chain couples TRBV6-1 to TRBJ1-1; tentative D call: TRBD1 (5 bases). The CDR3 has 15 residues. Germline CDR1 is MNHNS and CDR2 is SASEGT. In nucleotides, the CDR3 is TGTGCCAGCAGTGATAGGCGGGGCTGGAACACTGAAGCTTTGTTT. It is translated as CASSDRRGWNTEALF.

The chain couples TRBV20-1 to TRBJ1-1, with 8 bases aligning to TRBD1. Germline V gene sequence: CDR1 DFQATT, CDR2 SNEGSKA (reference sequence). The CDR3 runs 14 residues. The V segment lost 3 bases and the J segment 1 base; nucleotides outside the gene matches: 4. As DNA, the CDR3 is TGCAGTGCTAGGGGCGGACAGGGGAACACTGAAGCTTTCTTT. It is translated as CSARGGQGNTEAFF.

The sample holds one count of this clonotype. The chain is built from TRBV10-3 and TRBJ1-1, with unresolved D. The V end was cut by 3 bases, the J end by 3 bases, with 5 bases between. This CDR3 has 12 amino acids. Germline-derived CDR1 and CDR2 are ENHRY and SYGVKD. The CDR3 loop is CAISDKYTEAFF. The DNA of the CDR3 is TGTGCCATCAGTGATAAATACACTGAAGCTTTCTTT.

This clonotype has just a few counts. The CDR3 here is CAWNRGHGYTF. DNA for the CDR3: TGTGCCTGGAATAGGGGGCATGGCTACACCTTC. The rearrangement links TRBV30 to TRBJ1-2; TRBD1 matches 7 bases. V trimming: 4 bases; J trimming: 6 bases; junction bases outside the gene matches: 2. Germline CDR1 GTSNPN, CDR2 SVGIG (reference sequence). The CDR3 has 11 residues.

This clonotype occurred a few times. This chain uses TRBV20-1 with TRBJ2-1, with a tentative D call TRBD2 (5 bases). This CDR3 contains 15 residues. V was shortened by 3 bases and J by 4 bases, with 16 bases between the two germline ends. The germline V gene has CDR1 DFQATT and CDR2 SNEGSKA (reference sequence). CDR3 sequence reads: CSASLASSVYNEQFF. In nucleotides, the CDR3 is TGCAGTGCTAGTTTGGCTAGCTCGGTGTACAATGAGCAGTTCTTC.

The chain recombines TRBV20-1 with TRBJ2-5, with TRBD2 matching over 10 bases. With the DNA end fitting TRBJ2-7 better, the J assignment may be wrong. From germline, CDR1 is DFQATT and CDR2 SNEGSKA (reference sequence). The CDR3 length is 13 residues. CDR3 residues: CSVIAGGNHEQYF. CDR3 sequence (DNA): TGCAGTGTCATAGCGGGAGGTAACCACGAGCAGTACTTC.

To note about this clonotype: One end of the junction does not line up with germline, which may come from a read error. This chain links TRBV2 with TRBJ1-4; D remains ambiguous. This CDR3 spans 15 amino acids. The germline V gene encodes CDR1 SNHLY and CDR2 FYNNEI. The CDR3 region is CASRPGDTTTEKLFF. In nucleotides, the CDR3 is TGTGCCAGCAGGCCGGGAGACACTACTACTGAAAAACTGTTTTTT.

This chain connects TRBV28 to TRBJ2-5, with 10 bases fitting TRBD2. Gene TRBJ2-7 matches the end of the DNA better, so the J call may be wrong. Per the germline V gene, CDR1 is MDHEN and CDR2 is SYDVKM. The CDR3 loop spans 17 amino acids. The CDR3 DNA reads TGTGCCAGCAGTTTGAGGGACCCACTAGCGGGACTTTACGAGCAGTACTTC. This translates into CASSLRDPLAGLYEQYF.

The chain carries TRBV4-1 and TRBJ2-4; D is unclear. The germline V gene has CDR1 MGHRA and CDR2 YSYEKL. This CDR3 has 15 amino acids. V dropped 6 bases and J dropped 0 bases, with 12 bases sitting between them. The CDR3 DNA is TGCGCCAGCAGTCGATCAGCCCTAGCCAAAAACATTCAGTACTTC. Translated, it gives CASSRSALAKNIQYF.

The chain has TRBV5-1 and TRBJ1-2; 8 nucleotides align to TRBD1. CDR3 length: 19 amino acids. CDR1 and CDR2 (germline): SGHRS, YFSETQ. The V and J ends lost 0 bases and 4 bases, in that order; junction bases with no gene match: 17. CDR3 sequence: CASSLGVSVFRGRIYGYTF. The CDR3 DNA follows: TGCGCCAGCAGCTTGGGAGTTTCGGTATTCAGGGGGCGGATCTATGGCTACACCTTC.

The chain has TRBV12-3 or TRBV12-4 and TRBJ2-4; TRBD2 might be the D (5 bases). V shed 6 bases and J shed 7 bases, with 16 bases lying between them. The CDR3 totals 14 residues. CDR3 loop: CASSPVGPGNIQYF. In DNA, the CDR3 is TGTGCCAGCAGCCCTGTCGGGCCGGGGAACATTCAGTACTTC.

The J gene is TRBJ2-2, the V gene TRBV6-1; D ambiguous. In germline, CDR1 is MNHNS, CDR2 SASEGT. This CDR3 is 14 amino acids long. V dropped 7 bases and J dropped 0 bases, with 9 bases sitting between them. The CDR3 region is CASKFTANTGELFF. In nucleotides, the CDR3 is TGTGCCAGCAAATTTACAGCGAACACCGGGGAGCTGTTTTTT.

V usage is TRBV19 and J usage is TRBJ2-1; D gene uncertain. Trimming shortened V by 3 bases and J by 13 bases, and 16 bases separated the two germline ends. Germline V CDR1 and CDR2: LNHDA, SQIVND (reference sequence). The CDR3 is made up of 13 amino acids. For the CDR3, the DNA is TGTGCCAGTAGTATGGGTAGGGCGGAGACCCAGTTCTTC. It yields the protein CASSMGRAETQFF.

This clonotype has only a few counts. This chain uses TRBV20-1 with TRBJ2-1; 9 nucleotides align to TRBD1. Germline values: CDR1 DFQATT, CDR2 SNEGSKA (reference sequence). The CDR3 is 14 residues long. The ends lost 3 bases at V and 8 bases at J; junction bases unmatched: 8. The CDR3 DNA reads TGCAGTGCTAGGGGGGACAGGGAGGTCGATGAGCAGTTCTTC. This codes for CSARGDREVDEQFF.

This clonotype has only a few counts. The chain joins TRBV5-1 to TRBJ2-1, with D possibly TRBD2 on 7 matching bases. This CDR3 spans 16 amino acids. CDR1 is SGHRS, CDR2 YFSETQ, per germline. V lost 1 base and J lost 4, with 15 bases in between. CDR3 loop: CASSLRGGRIYNEQFF. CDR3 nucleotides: TGCGCCAGCAGCTTGAGGGGGGGGAGGATTTACAATGAGCAGTTCTTC.

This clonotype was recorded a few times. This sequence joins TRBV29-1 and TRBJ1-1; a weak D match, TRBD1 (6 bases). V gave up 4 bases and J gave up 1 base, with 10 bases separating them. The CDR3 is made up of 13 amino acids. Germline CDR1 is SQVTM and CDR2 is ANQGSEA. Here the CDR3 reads CSVAGQRNTEAFF. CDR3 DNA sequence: TGCAGCGTTGCGGGACAAAGGAACACTGAAGCTTTCTTT.

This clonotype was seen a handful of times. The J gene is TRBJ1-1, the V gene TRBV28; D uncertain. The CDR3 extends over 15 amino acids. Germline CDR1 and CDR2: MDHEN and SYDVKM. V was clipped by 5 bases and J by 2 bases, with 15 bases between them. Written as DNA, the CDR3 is TGTGCCAGCAGTCCCATCGGTGCGGGCAACACTGAAGCTTTCTTT. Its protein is CASSPIGAGNTEAFF.

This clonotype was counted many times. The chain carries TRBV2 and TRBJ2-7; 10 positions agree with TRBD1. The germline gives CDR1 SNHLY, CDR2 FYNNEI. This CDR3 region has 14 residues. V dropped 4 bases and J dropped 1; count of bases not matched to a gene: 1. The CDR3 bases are TGTGCCAGCAGTGGGGGACAGGGGTCCTACGAGCAGTACTTC. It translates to CASSGGQGSYEQYF.

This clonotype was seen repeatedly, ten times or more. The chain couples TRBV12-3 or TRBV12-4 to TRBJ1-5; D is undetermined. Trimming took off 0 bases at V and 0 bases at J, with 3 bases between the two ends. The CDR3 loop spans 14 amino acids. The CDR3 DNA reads TGTGCCAGCAGTTTAGCGCATAGCAATCAGCCCCAGCATTTT. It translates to CASSLAHSNQPQHF.

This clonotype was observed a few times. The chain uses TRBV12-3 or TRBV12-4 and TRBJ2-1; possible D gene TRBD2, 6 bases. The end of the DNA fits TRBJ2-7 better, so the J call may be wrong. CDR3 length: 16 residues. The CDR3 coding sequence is TGTGCCAGCAGTTTAGGGCGGACTACCCTTTACAATGAGCAGTACTTC. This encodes CASSLGRTTLYNEQYF.